The 9 T cell receptor beta chains listed next were all sequenced from one sample in a study of cytomegalovirus exposure and HLA in healthy donors. The PCR employed 60 Vbeta primers together with 13 Jbeta primers. TCRdb keeps only in-frame clones here, not all; method: immunoSEQ multiplex PCR. The table shows 200,000 or so clones, with over 70% occurring only once. Sequences were obtained from PBMCs. The receptors stem from a young woman in good health and CMV-seropositive.

This clone came up a few times. The genes are TRBV19 and TRBJ2-5, with TRBD1 identical over 8 bases. The CDR3 runs 17 residues. Germline loops: CDR1 LNHDA, CDR2 SQIVND (reference sequence). Unmatched junction bases numbered 10, after V lost 2 bases and J lost 2 bases. The CDR3 reads CASSINEGTGPQETQYF. The CDR3 DNA follows: TGTGCCAGTAGTATAAACGAGGGGACAGGACCTCAAGAGACCCAGTACTTC.

There are a few counts of this clone. The rearrangement uses TRBV15 and TRBJ2-6; D remains unclear. The germline gives CDR1 LNHNV, CDR2 YYDKDF (reference sequence). V was clipped by 5 bases and J by 0 bases, with 8 bases between them. This CDR3 contains 15 residues. The CDR3 DNA reads as TGTGCCACCAGCGTGGAGCCCTCTGGGGCCAACGTCCTGACTTTC. Its translation is CATSVEPSGANVLTF. The complete variable domain, with remaining parts taken from reference TRBV15 and TRBJ2-6, reads DAMVIQNPRYQVTQFGKPVTLSCSQTLNHNVMYWYQQKSSQAPKLLFHYYDKDFNNEADTPDNFQSRRPNTSFCFLDIRSPGLGDTAMYLCATSVEPSGANVLTFGAGSRLTVL.

The V call is TRBV27, the J call TRBJ2-7; D remains ambiguous. This CDR3 contains 12 residues. Trimming removed 5 bases at V and 6 bases at J, with 11 bases between. CDR1 is MNHEY and CDR2 is SMNVEV in the germline V gene (reference sequence). The CDR3 nucleotides read TGTGCCAGCAGTGCCCGTGAGAGCGAGCAGTACGTC. Its translation: CASSARESEQYV.

The genes are TRBV19 and TRBJ1-2, with D tentatively TRBD1 (5 bases). Germline CDR1 LNHDA, CDR2 SQIVND (reference sequence). V was clipped by 10 bases and J by 7 bases, with 19 bases between them. This CDR3 spans 13 amino acids. DNA for the CDR3: TGTGCCACCTCCGGAGCAGGGTTAGGTGGCTACACCTTC. This sequence encodes CATSGAGLGGYTF.

This clone turned up a few times. CDR3 region: CAWTPPGGRMGIQVNEQFF. In DNA form, the CDR3 reads TGTGCCTGGACCCCGCCAGGGGGAAGAATGGGTATACAAGTCAATGAGCAGTTCTTC. The chain uses TRBV30 and TRBJ2-1, with 7 bases aligning to TRBD1. The germline gives CDR1 GTSNPN, CDR2 SVGIG (reference sequence). The CDR3 loop spans 19 amino acids. Trimming at V came to 4 bases and at J to 6 bases, leaving 24 bases not matched to a gene.

The chain has TRBV27 and TRBJ1-6, with 9 positions matching TRBD1. The germline CDR1 and CDR2 sequences are MNHEY and SMNVEV (reference sequence). V lost 5 bases to trimming and J lost 0 bases; unmatched junction nucleotides: 17. This CDR3 spans 21 amino acids. In DNA, the CDR3 is TGTGCCAGCAGTCCACAGGGGGCAACGGTGGACCCTAGCTCCTATAATTCACCCCTCCACTTT. Encoded protein: CASSPQGATVDPSSYNSPLHF.

This clone was picked up a small number of times. The chain recombines TRBV11-2 with TRBJ2-1, with 9 bases identical to TRBD1. The trim removed 6 bases at V and 2 bases at J, leaving 8 bases unmatched. Germline V gene sequence: CDR1 SGHAT, CDR2 FQNNGV. This CDR3 spans 16 amino acids. CDR3 DNA sequence: TGTGCCAGCAGGAAATCGACAGGGGGACCCTACAATGAGCAGTTCTTC. It is translated as CASRKSTGGPYNEQFF.

The chain carries TRBV30 and TRBJ1-3; D remains unclear. Germline assignment: CDR1 GTSNPN and CDR2 SVGIG (reference sequence). V gave up 4 bases and J gave up 1 base, with 8 bases separating them. The CDR3 contains 13 residues. CDR3 amino acids: CAWNGLSGNTIYF. As DNA, the CDR3 is TGTGCCTGGAACGGTCTTTCTGGAAACACCATATATTTT.

The gene calls are TRBV5-1 and TRBJ1-2; 9 bases map to TRBD1. V lost 4 bases, J lost 7 bases, and 5 bases stayed unmatched. CDR1 is SGHRS, CDR2 YFSETQ, per germline. CDR3 length: 13 residues. CDR3 loop: CASSGGQGSGYTF. CDR3 DNA sequence: TGCGCCAGCAGCGGGGGACAGGGCTCTGGCTACACCTTC. Variable domain in full (rest from reference TRBV5-1 and TRBJ1-2): KAGVTQTPRYLIKTRGQQVTLSCSPISGHRSVSWYQQTPGQGLQFLFEYFSETQRNKGNFPGRFSGRQFSNSRSEMNVSTLELGDSALYLCASSGGQGSGYTFGSGTRLTVV.